This is a list of T cell receptor beta chains from one sample in a study of regulatory T cells in long-lasting Graves disease. TCRdb reprocessed the multiplex PCR reads with MiXCR, giving one entry per CDR3 protein. The table has over 350,000 distinct CDR3 sequences, around 16% seen once. These data were also reused for a study on T cells in Graves' hyperthyroidism and ophthalmopathy.

The source was peripheral blood mononuclear cells (PBMCs), collected at new diagnosis, from a patient treated with antithyroid drugs. These receptors were collected from a woman in her forties with Graves disease. Each CDR3 is given with its conserved first and last residue. D genes are given only for firm matches. Only part of the rows carry a size: once, few, many, or a class if the clone is expanded.

d_call: .; j_call: TRBJ1-2; v_call: TRBV28; clone_size: .; cdr3_nt: TGTGCCAGCAGTTTCGGCAGGGGAAACCGCTACACCTTC; cdr3_aa: CASSFGRGNRYTF
d_call: .; j_call: TRBJ1-4; v_call: TRBV2; clone_size: many; cdr3_nt: TGTGCCAGCAGTGACCGAAGTGAAAAACTGTTTTTT; cdr3_aa: CASSDRSEKLFF
d_call: TRBD2; j_call: TRBJ2-3; v_call: TRBV27; clone_size: .; cdr3_nt: TGTGCCAGCAGTTCCCAGACTAGCGATAGCACAGATACGCAGTATTTT; cdr3_aa: CASSSQTSDSTDTQYF
d_call: .; j_call: TRBJ2-7; v_call: TRBV12-3/TRBV12-4; clone_size: many; cdr3_nt: TGTGCCAGCAGTTTTGGTTGGGACGGTTCCTACGAGCAGTACTTC; cdr3_aa: CASSFGWDGSYEQYF
d_call: TRBD1; j_call: TRBJ1-4; v_call: TRBV19; clone_size: many; cdr3_nt: TGTGCCAGTAGTATGGGGACAGTATCAACTAATGAAAAACTGTTTTTT; cdr3_aa: CASSMGTVSTNEKLFF
d_call: TRBD2; j_call: TRBJ2-3; v_call: TRBV6-1; clone_size: few; cdr3_nt: TGTGCCAGCAGACTAGCGGGAGGAAGCACAGATACGCAGTATTTT; cdr3_aa: CASRLAGGSTDTQYF
d_call: TRBD2; j_call: TRBJ2-3; v_call: TRBV19; clone_size: .; cdr3_nt: TGTGCCAGTAGTATTAGATCTAGCGGGAGGGCCGTAGATACGCAGTATTTT; cdr3_aa: CASSIRSSGRAVDTQYF
d_call: .; j_call: TRBJ2-7; v_call: TRBV11-2; clone_size: .; cdr3_nt: TGTGCCAGCTTGAAAGGGGACACCTACGAGCAGTACTTC; cdr3_aa: CASLKGDTYEQYF
d_call: .; j_call: TRBJ2-1; v_call: TRBV7-2; clone_size: many; cdr3_nt: TGTGCCAGCAGCTCCACCTTTGGAGACAATGAGCAGTTCTTC; cdr3_aa: CASSSTFGDNEQFF
d_call: .; j_call: TRBJ1-2; v_call: TRBV20-1; clone_size: few; cdr3_nt: TGCAGTGTAAAGACAGCCTATGGCTACACCTTC; cdr3_aa: CSVKTAYGYTF